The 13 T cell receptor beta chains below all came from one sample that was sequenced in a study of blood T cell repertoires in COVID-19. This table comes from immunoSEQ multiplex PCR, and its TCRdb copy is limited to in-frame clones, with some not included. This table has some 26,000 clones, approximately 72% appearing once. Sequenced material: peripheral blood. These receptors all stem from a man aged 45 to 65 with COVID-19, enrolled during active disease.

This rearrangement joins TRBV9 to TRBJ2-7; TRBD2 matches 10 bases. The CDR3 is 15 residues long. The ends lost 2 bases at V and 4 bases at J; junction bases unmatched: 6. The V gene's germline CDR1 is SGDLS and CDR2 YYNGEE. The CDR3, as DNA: TGTGCCAGCAGCGTGGGGCTAGCGGGAGAGTACGAGCAGTACTTC. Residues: CASSVGLAGEYEQYF.

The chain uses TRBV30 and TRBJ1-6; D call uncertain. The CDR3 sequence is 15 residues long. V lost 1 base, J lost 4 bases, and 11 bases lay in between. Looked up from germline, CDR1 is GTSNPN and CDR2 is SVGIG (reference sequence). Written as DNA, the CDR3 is TGTGCCTGGAGTGGAGGGATCCGGTATAATTCACCCCTCCACTTT. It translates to CAWSGGIRYNSPLHF.

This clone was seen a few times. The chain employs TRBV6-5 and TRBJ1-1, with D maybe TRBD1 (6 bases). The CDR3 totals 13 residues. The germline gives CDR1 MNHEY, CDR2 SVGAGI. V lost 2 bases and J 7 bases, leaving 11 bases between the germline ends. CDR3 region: CASSYNRVSEAFF. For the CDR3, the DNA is TGTGCCAGCAGTTACAACAGGGTCAGTGAAGCTTTCTTT.

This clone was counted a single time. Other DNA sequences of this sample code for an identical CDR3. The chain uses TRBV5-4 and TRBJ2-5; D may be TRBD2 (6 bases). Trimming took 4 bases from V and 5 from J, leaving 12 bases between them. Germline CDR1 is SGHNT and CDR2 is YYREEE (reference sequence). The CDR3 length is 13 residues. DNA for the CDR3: TGTGCCAGCAGCCTACAGGAGGGGGAGACCCAGTACTTC. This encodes CASSLQEGETQYF. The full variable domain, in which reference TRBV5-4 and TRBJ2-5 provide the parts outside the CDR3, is ETGVTQSPTHLIKTRGQQVTLRCSSQSGHNTVSWYQQALGQGPQFIFQYYREEENGRGNFPPRFSGLQFPNYSSELNVNALELDDSALYLCASSLQEGETQYFGPGTRLLVL.

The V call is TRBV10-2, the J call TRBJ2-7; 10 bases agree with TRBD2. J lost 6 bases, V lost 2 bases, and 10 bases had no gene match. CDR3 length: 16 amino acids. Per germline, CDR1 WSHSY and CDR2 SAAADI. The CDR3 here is CASSEPSSGSRGEQYF. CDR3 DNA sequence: TGCGCCAGCAGTGAGCCATCTAGCGGGAGTAGAGGCGAGCAGTACTTC.

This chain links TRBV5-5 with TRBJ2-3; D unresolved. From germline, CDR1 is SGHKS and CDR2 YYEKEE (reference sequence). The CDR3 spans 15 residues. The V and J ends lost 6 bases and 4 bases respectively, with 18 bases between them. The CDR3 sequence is CASTLRAVGPDTQYF. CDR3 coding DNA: TGTGCCAGCACCCTGCGTGCGGTCGGCCCAGATACGCAGTATTTT.

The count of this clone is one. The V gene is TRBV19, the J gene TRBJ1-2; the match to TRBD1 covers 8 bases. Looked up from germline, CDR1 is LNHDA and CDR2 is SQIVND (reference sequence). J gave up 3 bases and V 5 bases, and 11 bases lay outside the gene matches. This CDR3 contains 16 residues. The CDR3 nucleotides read TGTGCCAGTAGTCAATTGGGACAGGTCGGCGACTATGGCTACACCTTC. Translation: CASSQLGQVGDYGYTF.

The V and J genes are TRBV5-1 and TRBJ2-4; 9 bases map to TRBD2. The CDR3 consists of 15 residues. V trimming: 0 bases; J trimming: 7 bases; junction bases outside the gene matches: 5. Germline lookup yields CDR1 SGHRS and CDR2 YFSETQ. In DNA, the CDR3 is TGCGCCAGCAGCTTGGACGTAGCGGGGGTTAACATTCAGTACTTC. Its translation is CASSLDVAGVNIQYF. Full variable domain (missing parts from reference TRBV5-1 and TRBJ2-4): KAGVTQTPRYLIKTRGQQVTLSCSPISGHRSVSWYQQTPGQGLQFLFEYFSETQRNKGNFPGRFSGRQFSNSRSEMNVSTLELGDSALYLCASSLDVAGVNIQYFGAGTRLSVL.

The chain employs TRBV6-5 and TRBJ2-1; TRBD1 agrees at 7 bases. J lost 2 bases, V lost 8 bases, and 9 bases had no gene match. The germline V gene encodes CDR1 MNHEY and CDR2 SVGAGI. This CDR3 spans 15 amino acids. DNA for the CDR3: TGTGCCAGCGCGACCAGGGGGAATCCCTACAATGAGCAGTTCTTC. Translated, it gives CASATRGNPYNEQFF.

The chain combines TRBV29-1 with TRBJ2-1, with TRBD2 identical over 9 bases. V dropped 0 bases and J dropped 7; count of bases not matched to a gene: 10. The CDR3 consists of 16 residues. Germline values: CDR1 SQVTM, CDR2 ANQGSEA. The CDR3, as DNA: TGCAGCGTTGAAGATTTCCGGCTAGCGGGGAGGAATGAGCAGTTCTTC. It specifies CSVEDFRLAGRNEQFF.

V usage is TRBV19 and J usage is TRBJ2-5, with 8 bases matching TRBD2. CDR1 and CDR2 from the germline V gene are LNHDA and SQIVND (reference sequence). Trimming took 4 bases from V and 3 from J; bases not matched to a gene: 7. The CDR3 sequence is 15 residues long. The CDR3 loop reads CASSTPSGGEETQYF. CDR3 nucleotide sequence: TGTGCCAGTAGTACCCCCTCGGGAGGGGAAGAGACCCAGTACTTC.

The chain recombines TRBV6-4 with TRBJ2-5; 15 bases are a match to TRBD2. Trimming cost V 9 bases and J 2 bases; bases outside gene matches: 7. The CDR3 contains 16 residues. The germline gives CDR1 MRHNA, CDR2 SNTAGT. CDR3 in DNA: TGTGCCAGTCGGCGGGGGACTAGCGGGAGGCAAGAGACCCAGTACTTC. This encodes CASRRGTSGRQETQYF.

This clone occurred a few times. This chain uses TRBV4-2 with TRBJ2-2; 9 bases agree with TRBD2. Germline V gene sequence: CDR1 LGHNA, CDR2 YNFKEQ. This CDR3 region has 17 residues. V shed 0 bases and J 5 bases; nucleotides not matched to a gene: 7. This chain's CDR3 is CASSQDVGSGRTGELFF. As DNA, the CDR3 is TGTGCCAGCAGCCAAGATGTTGGTAGCGGGAGAACCGGGGAGCTGTTTTTT.